The rows below give T cell receptor beta chains drawn from one sample of a study of tumor-infiltrating lymphocytes in primary liver carcinoma. Via MiXCR, TCRdb re-called the multiplex PCR reads, giving one row per CDR3 protein. This sample yields approximately 320,000 distinct CDR3 sequences, of which around three fifths are seen a single time; 15% to 20% belongs to the top ten. The sequenced sample was peripheral blood. Source of these receptors: a woman aged 30 to 39 with primary liver carcinoma and hepatitis B virus infection. Each CDR3 is given without its conserved first and last residue. The listing skips clone size in some rows; elsewhere it reads once, few, many or a size class.

clone_size,j_call,v_call,cdr3_aa
-,TRBJ1-2,TRBV6-2/TRBV6-3,ASKFTTDSNYDYT
-,TRBJ1-1,TRBV7-9,ASSSGPVPEAF
-,TRBJ2-7,TRBV30,ARSPQRREQY
-,TRBJ1-2,TRBV24-1,ATRTFMGVATNYGYT
few,TRBJ1-4,TRBV7-9,ASRPQLPATNEKLF
many,TRBJ2-5,TRBV5-6,ASSLIGGGAGGETQY
-,TRBJ1-2,TRBV28,ASSLDRGSYGYT
many,TRBJ2-7,TRBV6-2/TRBV6-3,ASSYRGIYEQY
few,TRBJ2-5,TRBV28,ASSSVGWETQY
-,TRBJ2-1,TRBV4-3,ASGQDIRVYNEQF
-,TRBJ2-5,TRBV6-2/TRBV6-3,ASSYVRPRLADKETQY
few,TRBJ2-7,TRBV28,ASGATGGLDEQY
many,TRBJ2-1,TRBV29-1,SAPRTGDNEQF
-,TRBJ2-7,TRBV19,ASSIKPGTGYEQY
once,TRBJ2-7,TRBV11-2,TSSLGSGSYGQY
-,TRBJ2-7,TRBV13,ASSLGTRDYEQY
-,TRBJ2-7,TRBV5-4,TSSLGGLASGIYEQY
-,TRBJ2-2,TRBV6-1,ASSGVPGGRSGELF
-,TRBJ1-3,TRBV6-2/TRBV6-3,ACRSQGGGNTIY
many,TRBJ2-2,TRBV11-2,ASRSDGRADTGELF
many,TRBJ2-1,TRBV5-4,ASSLSQGYNEQF
-,TRBJ1-1,TRBV6-2/TRBV6-3,ASSTENRGLSDAEAF
many,TRBJ2-3,TRBV29-1,SVLREGRPDTQY
-,TRBJ2-3,TRBV11-2,ASSLVRGFTATDTQY
-,TRBJ2-5,TRBV12-3/TRBV12-4,VSRRGGGEETQY
-,TRBJ2-7,TRBV11-2,ASSPTCEQH
-,TRBJ2-5,TRBV6-5,ASRTRQETQC
-,TRBJ2-7,TRBV11-1,ASGPRTSGPTYEQY
few,TRBJ2-5,TRBV7-9,ASSFGRGLPQETQY
-,TRBJ2-1,TRBV11-3,TSSFLQGRNELF
-,TRBJ2-3,TRBV5-6,ASSSTFRDRGTDTQY
-,TRBJ1-3,TRBV12-3/TRBV12-4,ANRKGTDDTIY
-,TRBJ2-7,TRBV11-1,ASILGQIYEQY
-,TRBJ1-3,TRBV5-5,ASSFGQGGNTIY
many,TRBJ2-1,TRBV11-2,ASSRQGGGGRASVEQF
-,TRBJ2-1,TRBV6-6,VSSPQTSGRSGQF
few,TRBJ1-1,TRBV6-5,ASNHGELTEAF